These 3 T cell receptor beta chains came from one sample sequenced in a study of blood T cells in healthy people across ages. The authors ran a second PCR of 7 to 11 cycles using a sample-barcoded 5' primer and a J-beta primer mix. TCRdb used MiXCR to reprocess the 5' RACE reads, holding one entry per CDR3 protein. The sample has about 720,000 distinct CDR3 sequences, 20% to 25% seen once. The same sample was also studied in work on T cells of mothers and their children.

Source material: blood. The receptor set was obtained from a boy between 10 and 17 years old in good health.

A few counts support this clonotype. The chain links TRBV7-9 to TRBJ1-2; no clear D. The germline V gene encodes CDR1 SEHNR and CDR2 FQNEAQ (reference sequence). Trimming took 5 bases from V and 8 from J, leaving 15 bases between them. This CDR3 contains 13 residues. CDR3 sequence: CASSNSGEVGYTF. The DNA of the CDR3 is TGTGCCAGCAGCAATAGCGGTGAGGTGGGCTACACCTTC.

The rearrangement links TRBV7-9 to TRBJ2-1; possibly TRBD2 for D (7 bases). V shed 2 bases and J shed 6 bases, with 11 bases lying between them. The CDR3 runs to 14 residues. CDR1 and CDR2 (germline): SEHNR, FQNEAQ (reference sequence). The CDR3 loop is CASSLTGGPNEQFF. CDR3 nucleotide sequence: TGTGCCAGCAGCTTAACGGGGGGCCCCAATGAGCAGTTCTTC.

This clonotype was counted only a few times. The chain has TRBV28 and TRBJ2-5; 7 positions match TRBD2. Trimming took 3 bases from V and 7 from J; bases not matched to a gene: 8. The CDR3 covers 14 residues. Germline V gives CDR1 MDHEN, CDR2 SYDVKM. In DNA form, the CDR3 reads TGTGCCAGCAGTTTGACTAGCCCGGTGAGGACCCAGTACTTC. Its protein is CASSLTSPVRTQYF. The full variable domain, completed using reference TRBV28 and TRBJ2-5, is DVKVTQSSRYLVKRTGEKVFLECVQDMDHENMFWYRQDPGLGLRLIYFSYDVKMKEKGDIPEGYSVSREKKERFSLILESASTNQTSMYLCASSLTSPVRTQYFGPGTRLLVL.